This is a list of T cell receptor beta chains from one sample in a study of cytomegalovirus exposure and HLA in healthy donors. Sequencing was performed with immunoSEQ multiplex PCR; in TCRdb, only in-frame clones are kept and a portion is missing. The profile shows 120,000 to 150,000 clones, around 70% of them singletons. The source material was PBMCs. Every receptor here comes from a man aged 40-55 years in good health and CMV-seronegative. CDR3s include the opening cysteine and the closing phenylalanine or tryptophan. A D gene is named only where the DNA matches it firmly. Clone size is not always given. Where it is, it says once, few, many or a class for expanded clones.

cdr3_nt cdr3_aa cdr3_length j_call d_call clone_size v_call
TGCGCCAGCAGCTCCGGGACAGGTCCCGGGGAGCTGTTTTTT CASSSGTGPGELFF 14 TRBJ2-2 TRBD1 - TRBV5-1
TGTGCCATCAAAGAGACAGGGCAAGGTAGCGAGCAGTACTTC CAIKETGQGSEQYF 14 TRBJ2-7 TRBD1 - TRBV10-3
TGTGCCAGTAGGTTCCGACAGGGGACAGGGATCGTCATGAACACTGAAGCTTTCTTT CASRFRQGTGIVMNTEAFF 19 TRBJ1-1 TRBD1 - TRBV19
TGTGCCAGTAGTGGGGGGAAGAACACCGGGGAGCTGTTTTTT CASSGGKNTGELFF 14 TRBJ2-2 - - TRBV19
TGTGCCAGCAGTCGAGCTGTTAGCGGGGGTGGTGAGCAGTACTTC CASSRAVSGGGEQYF 15 TRBJ2-7 TRBD2 - TRBV6-1
TGTGCCAGCAGCCCCTTTGGGACAGCTGAAAAACTGTTTTTT CASSPFGTAEKLFF 14 TRBJ1-4 TRBD1 - TRBV6-1
TGTGCCAGCGGCGGGGGATTTGAATCCGGGGAGCTGTTTTTT CASGGGFESGELFF 14 TRBJ2-2 TRBD2 - TRBV6-1
TGTGCCAGCAGCCGAGGGCGAGCGGGAGGGGAAGAGACCCAGTACTTC CASSRGRAGGEETQYF 16 TRBJ2-5 TRBD2 - TRBV11-3
TGTGCCAGCAGTTTGCTGTCAGGAGGGGGCGGTGAAGCTTTCTTT CASSLLSGGGGEAFF 15 TRBJ1-1 TRBD1 few TRBV6-5
TGTGCCAGCAGCCCTAGCAGAGGGGAGACCCAGTACTTC CASSPSRGETQYF 13 TRBJ2-5 - - TRBV27
TGTGCCATCAGTGGTGCAGGGGGCTCCTACGAGCAGTACTTC CAISGAGGSYEQYF 14 TRBJ2-7 TRBD1 - TRBV10-3
TGTGCCAGCCCATGGGGAGGGGCCCGACCCTACGAGCAGTACTTC CASPWGGARPYEQYF 15 TRBJ2-7 TRBD2 - TRBV9
TGTGCCAGCAGCCCCCAGCGGGGGCCTCAAGAGACCCAGTACTTC CASSPQRGPQETQYF 15 TRBJ2-5 TRBD2 - TRBV7-8
TGCGCCAGCAGCGAGAGCGGGGGAGTATCAGATACGCAGTATTTT CASSESGGVSDTQYF 15 TRBJ2-3 TRBD2 - TRBV5-1
TGTGCCAGTGGACAGGACTCCTACAATGAGCAGTTCTTC CASGQDSYNEQFF 13 TRBJ2-1 TRBD1 few TRBV19
TGTGCCAGCAGCCTTAGCGGTTACGAGCAGTACTTC CASSLSGYEQYF 12 TRBJ2-7 - - TRBV11-2
TGTGCCAGCAGCACACAGGGTGGAGATGAAAAACTGTTTTTT CASSTQGGDEKLFF 14 TRBJ1-4 - - TRBV5-4
TGTGCCAGCGGGGAGGGGCCCAGCACAGATACGCAGTATTTT CASGEGPSTDTQYF 14 TRBJ2-3 TRBD2 - TRBV2
TGTGCCAGCAGCCCCGGACAGGGGGCGTATGGCTACACCTTC CASSPGQGAYGYTF 14 TRBJ1-2 TRBD1 - TRBV7-9
TGCGCCAGCAGTCGCTCAGGGTACTACGAGCAGTACTTC CASSRSGYYEQYF 13 TRBJ2-7 - once TRBV23-1
TGTGCCAGCAGACTAGCGGGAGGGCCCGGGGAGCTGTTTTTT CASRLAGGPGELFF 14 TRBJ2-2 TRBD2 - TRBV28
TGCAGCGTTCTGCCCAGCTCCTACAATGAGCAGTTCTTC CSVLPSSYNEQFF 13 TRBJ2-1 - - TRBV29-1
TGTGCCTGGGGGTTCGGGGGAGGGAGGACCCAGTACTTC CAWGFGGGRTQYF 13 TRBJ2-5 TRBD2 - TRBV30
TGTGCCAGCAGTCGCGCGGGAGTGAGTGAGCAGTACTTC CASSRAGVSEQYF 13 TRBJ2-7 TRBD2 once TRBV25-1
TGTGCCAGCAGTACAACCGGGACAGGGAACTACGAGCAGTACTTC CASSTTGTGNYEQYF 15 TRBJ2-7 TRBD1 few TRBV6-5
TGCGCCAGCAGCCCTGGGACAGGTGGCGAAAAACTGTTTTTT CASSPGTGGEKLFF 14 TRBJ1-4 TRBD1 - TRBV5-1
TGTGCCAGCAGCTCGATACAGGGGGCGCTATACGAGCAGTACTTC CASSSIQGALYEQYF 15 TRBJ2-7 TRBD1 - TRBV7-8
TGTGCCATCAGGGCAATAGCGGGGGGGCTCACAGATACGCAGTATTTT CAIRAIAGGLTDTQYF 16 TRBJ2-3 TRBD2 - TRBV10-3
TGCGCCAGCAGCCTGACGAGGAGCTCCTACAATGAGCAGTTCTTC CASSLTRSSYNEQFF 15 TRBJ2-1 - - TRBV4-1
TGTGCCAGTAGTATGGGAGCGGGAGGAAAGTCCGAGCAGTACTTC CASSMGAGGKSEQYF 15 TRBJ2-7 TRBD2 - TRBV19
TGTGCCACCTCTATGACCTACGAGCAGTACTTC CATSMTYEQYF 11 TRBJ2-7 - - TRBV6-6
TGTGCCAGCAGCTTAGACCCTACCCCTAGCACAGATACGCAGTATTTT CASSLDPTPSTDTQYF 16 TRBJ2-3 - - TRBV7-6
TGCGCCAGCAGCCAAGAGCCGGGACTTTATGGCTACACCTTC CASSQEPGLYGYTF 14 TRBJ1-2 - - TRBV4-3
TGTGCCAGTAGCCCGGGGACACGGATTTCCTACGAGCAGTACTTC CASSPGTRISYEQYF 15 TRBJ2-7 - few TRBV19
TGTGCCAGCAGCCTGGGGCCTAGCGGGAGGCCTTACGAGCAGTACTTC CASSLGPSGRPYEQYF 16 TRBJ2-7 TRBD2 - TRBV5-4
TGCGCCAGCAGCACCGGACCAGGGGCCTCCTACGAGCAGTACTTC CASSTGPGASYEQYF 15 TRBJ2-7 - - TRBV5-1
TGTGCTAGTGGTTGGGCCCCGACCACCAACTATGGCTACACCTTC CASGWAPTTNYGYTF 15 TRBJ1-2 - - TRBV12-5
TGTGCCACCAGCGCGCGGGGGACGCTCAAAGCTTTCTTT CATSARGTLKAFF 13 TRBJ1-1 - - TRBV15
TGTGCCAGTCGACTAGCGGGGGCCGGGGAGCTGTTTTTT CASRLAGAGELFF 13 TRBJ2-2 TRBD2 - TRBV6-6
TGTGCCAGCAAAGACCCCGGGGCAACTAATGAAAAACTGTTTTTT CASKDPGATNEKLFF 15 TRBJ1-4 - - TRBV6-5
TGTGCCAGCAGCGGGCGACAGAAAATGAACACTGAAGCTTTCTTT CASSGRQKMNTEAFF 15 TRBJ1-1 - - TRBV7-2
TGTGCCAGCAGCATAAGACAGGCGAACTACGAGCAGTACTTC CASSIRQANYEQYF 14 TRBJ2-7 - few TRBV7-2
TGTGCCAGCAGTACCGAGGGTAACACTGAAGCTTTCTTT CASSTEGNTEAFF 13 TRBJ1-1 - once TRBV6-1
TGTGCCAGCAGTTTAGTTTCCGGGGTCATAGATACGCAGTATTTT CASSLVSGVIDTQYF 15 TRBJ2-3 - - TRBV28
TGTTCCAGCAGCTCAGAGGGTCTCGAGCAGTACTTC CSSSSEGLEQYF 12 TRBJ2-7 - once TRBV7-9
TGTGCCAGCAGCACAGCGGGAGTAACGCAGTATTTT CASSTAGVTQYF 12 TRBJ2-3 TRBD2 - TRBV28
TGTGCCAGCAGCTTAGTGGGGGGGGACTACGAGCAGTACTTC CASSLVGGDYEQYF 14 TRBJ2-7 TRBD2 - TRBV7-6
TGTGCCCTACTAGGGACTAGCGGGAGTTATACGCAGTATTTT CALLGTSGSYTQYF 14 TRBJ2-3 TRBD2 - TRBV30
TGTGCCAGTAGTAAACGGAATCAGCCCCAGCATTTT CASSKRNQPQHF 12 TRBJ1-5 - - TRBV19
TGCGCCAGCAGCGAGGAGACGGTTTCACCCCTCCACTTT CASSEETVSPLHF 13 TRBJ1-6 - - TRBV5-1
TGTGCCAGCAGGACAGGGTCTGGAAACACCATATATTTT CASRTGSGNTIYF 13 TRBJ1-3 TRBD1 - TRBV7-9
TGTGCCAGCAGCTTTAACTCAGGGACACAAGAGACCCAGTACTTC CASSFNSGTQETQYF 15 TRBJ2-5 - - TRBV7-6